The rows below give T cell receptor beta chains drawn from one sample of a study of OX40 agonist ivuxolimab in advanced cancers. The method was immunoSEQ multiplex PCR; TCRdb's version includes in-frame clones alone and lacks a portion of them. This sample carries approximately 77,000 clones, around four fifths of them seen once, and the ten largest clones take 1.5% to 2%. The sequenced sample was CD4+ or CD8+ T cells sorted from blood, obtained in a trial of the OX40 agonist ivuxolimab. All receptors derive from an adult with an advanced solid tumor such as melanoma, head and neck, liver or kidney cancer. The CDR3 runs from the conserved cysteine through the conserved F or W. The D gene is left open where the match is weak. Size is omitted from some rows. Given values are once, few, many or a class for expanded clones.

j_gene,abundance,v_gene,d_gene,CDR3nt,CDR3aa
TRBJ2-2,NA,TRBV5-1,NA,TGCGCCAGCAGCTTGTCAGGTGTGAACACCGGGGAGCTGTTTTTT,CASSLSGVNTGELFF
TRBJ2-1,NA,TRBV7-3,TRBD2,TGTGCCAGCAGCCCCTCGACTAGCGGGAGCATTGAGCAGTTCTTC,CASSPSTSGSIEQFF
TRBJ2-3,once,TRBV11-2,TRBD2,TGTGCCAGCAGCCCCGGACTAGCGGGGGCTGATACGCAGTATTTT,CASSPGLAGADTQYF
TRBJ2-7,NA,TRBV6-5,TRBD1,TGTGCCAGCAGTTACGGGGACAGTACTACCTACGAGCAGTACTTC,CASSYGDSTTYEQYF
TRBJ1-2,NA,TRBV11-3,NA,TGTGCCAGCAGCTTAGTACGCGAGAGAGGCTACACCTTC,CASSLVRERGYTF
TRBJ1-2,NA,TRBV5-1,NA,TGCGCCAGCAGCCGGGGAACGAAAGAGAGCTACACCTTC,CASSRGTKESYTF
TRBJ2-3,once,TRBV28,NA,TGTGCCAGCAGTTTAACGACGGGTACGCAGTATTTT,CASSLTTGTQYF
TRBJ1-4,NA,TRBV7-9,TRBD1,TGTGCCAGCAGCTTAGACAGGGGGACTGAAAAACTGTTTTTT,CASSLDRGTEKLFF
TRBJ2-1,NA,TRBV13,NA,TGTGCCAGCAGCTTCGATTACAATGAGCAGTTCTTC,CASSFDYNEQFF
TRBJ1-6,medium-sized,TRBV25-1,NA,TGTGCCAGCAGTAGGGAGGGGCTCCAACTCCACTTT,CASSREGLQLHF
TRBJ2-2,NA,TRBV5-1,TRBD1,TGCGCCAGCGGGGACCAGGGGGCGCGCGGGGAGCTGTTTTTT,CASGDQGARGELFF
TRBJ1-2,NA,TRBV19,TRBD1,TGTGCCAGTAGTTCACAGGGGTCGGGGTATGGCTACACCTTC,CASSSQGSGYGYTF
TRBJ1-4,NA,TRBV15,NA,TGTGCCACCAGCAGAGGCCGAGAAAAACTGTTTTTT,CATSRGREKLFF
TRBJ1-5,NA,TRBV18,NA,TGTGCCAGCTCACCACGTGGCAGTCTAAATCAGCCCCAGCATTTT,CASSPRGSLNQPQHF
TRBJ2-3,once,TRBV5-1,NA,TGCGCCAGCAGCTTGGCCGCGGTGAGCACAGATACGCAGTATTTT,CASSLAAVSTDTQYF
TRBJ2-7,NA,TRBV11-2,NA,TGTGCCAGCAGCTTAGATCAAGGACTGTTTATCAACTACGAGCAGTACTTC,CASSLDQGLFINYEQYF
TRBJ1-4,NA,TRBV29-1,NA,TGCAGCGTTGCCAGGTTCCCAACTAATGAAAAACTGTTTTTT,CSVARFPTNEKLFF
TRBJ1-5,NA,TRBV15,NA,TGTGCCACCTCCGCTGTGAGGGGTGGCAATCAGCCCCAGCATTTT,CATSAVRGGNQPQHF
TRBJ2-5,NA,TRBV18,NA,TGTGCCAGCTCACCCACCGAGGAGACCCAGTACTTC,CASSPTEETQYF
TRBJ2-2,few,TRBV7-3,TRBD2,TGTGCCAGCAGCTTCGGACTAGCGGGAGGGCTGCTGTTTTTT,CASSFGLAGGLLFF
TRBJ2-3,NA,TRBV5-4,TRBD2,TGTGCCAGCAGCTTGGCCGCGGGAGTAGGCACAGATACGCAGTATTTT,CASSLAAGVGTDTQYF
TRBJ2-1,NA,TRBV6-6,TRBD1,TGTGCCAGCAGACGACAGGGGGCCGGCTACAATGAGCAGTTCTTC,CASRRQGAGYNEQFF
TRBJ2-3,NA,TRBV5-1,NA,TGCGCCAGCAGCTTCGGCAGGAGCACAGATACGCAGTATTTT,CASSFGRSTDTQYF
TRBJ2-5,NA,TRBV9,NA,TGTGCCAGCAGCGTGACGGGGGAAGAGACCCAGTACTTC,CASSVTGEETQYF
TRBJ1-1,NA,TRBV13,NA,TGTGCCAGCAGCTTAGAAGATAGGAGTGGAGCTGAAGCTTTCTTT,CASSLEDRSGAEAFF
TRBJ2-1,NA,TRBV30,TRBD1,TGTGCCTGGGTTTCCGGGACAGGGTCCGGTGAGCAGTTCTTC,CAWVSGTGSGEQFF
TRBJ2-7,NA,TRBV9,TRBD2,TGTGCCAGCAGCGTTTCGACTAGCGGCTACGAGCAGTACTTC,CASSVSTSGYEQYF
TRBJ1-1,NA,TRBV5-5,NA,TGTGCCAGCAATCCAATGGCCGAGAACACTGAAGCTTTCTTT,CASNPMAENTEAFF
TRBJ1-1,NA,TRBV7-2,NA,TGTGCCAGCTTCGATAGCGACTTGAACACTGAAGCTTTCTTT,CASFDSDLNTEAFF
TRBJ1-1,NA,TRBV19,NA,TGTGCCAGTATATCGCGGGGATCGAACACTGAAGCTTTCTTT,CASISRGSNTEAFF
TRBJ2-5,NA,TRBV19,NA,TGTGCCAGTAGTCATCAAACTCCGGGACTCCAAGAGACCCAGTACTTC,CASSHQTPGLQETQYF
TRBJ1-1,NA,TRBV11-2,TRBD1,TGTGCCAGCGGATTCAGGGGGATGAACACTGAAGCTTTCTTT,CASGFRGMNTEAFF
TRBJ2-7,NA,TRBV5-1,NA,TGCGCCAGCAGAGTAACCGGGACTTCGTACGAGCAGTACTTC,CASRVTGTSYEQYF
TRBJ2-1,NA,TRBV11-3,NA,TGTGCCAGCAGCTATGGGACCTACAATGAGCAGTTCTTC,CASSYGTYNEQFF
TRBJ2-7,NA,TRBV9,NA,TGTGCCAGCAGCCCCCATGAACAGACCGCCTACGAGCAGTACTTC,CASSPHEQTAYEQYF
TRBJ1-1,NA,TRBV6-5,NA,TGTGCCAGCAGTTACCTTTCGAACACTGAAGCTTTCTTT,CASSYLSNTEAFF
TRBJ2-7,NA,TRBV9,TRBD1,TGTGCCAGCAGCGCGGGACAGTACTACGAGCAGTACTTC,CASSAGQYYEQYF
TRBJ2-3,NA,TRBV7-2,TRBD1,TGTGCCAGCAGCCCTAGGGGGCTGGGCACAGATACGCAGTATTTT,CASSPRGLGTDTQYF
TRBJ2-3,NA,TRBV5-6,TRBD1,TGTGCCAGCAGCTGGGGACAGGGGTCGCTTCATACGCAGTATTTT,CASSWGQGSLHTQYF
TRBJ2-7,NA,TRBV7-9,TRBD1,TGTGCCAGCAGCTCTGGGACAGGGGGCCAACATGACTACGAGCAGTACTTC,CASSSGTGGQHDYEQYF
TRBJ2-1,NA,TRBV11-3,NA,TGTGCCTCTGGGGGAGCGGGCTCCTACAATGAGCAGTTCTTC,CASGGAGSYNEQFF
TRBJ2-2,few,TRBV30,NA,TGTGCCTGGAGTGTATATGGGACCGGGGAGCTGTTTTTT,CAWSVYGTGELFF
TRBJ2-3,NA,TRBV7-2,TRBD1,TGTGCCAGCAGCGGGGAAAGGGGGCGCAGAGGGACAGATACGCAGTATTTT,CASSGERGRRGTDTQYF
TRBJ1-6,NA,TRBV7-2,NA,TGTGCCAGCAGACGGGACTGGAGCTCCTATAATTCACCCCTCCACTTT,CASRRDWSSYNSPLHF
TRBJ1-1,NA,TRBV5-1,NA,TGCGCCAGCAGCGTCTTACAGGGCATGAACACTGAAGCTTTCTTT,CASSVLQGMNTEAFF
TRBJ2-2,NA,TRBV7-9,NA,TGTGCCAGCAGCTTAGCGCTAGGCGGGGAGCTGTTTTTT,CASSLALGGELFF
TRBJ1-4,NA,TRBV7-9,NA,TGTGCCAGCAGCGGACTCAGTAATGAAAAACTGTTTTTT,CASSGLSNEKLFF
TRBJ1-2,NA,TRBV5-1,NA,TGCGCCAGCAGCATCTTTAAGCAAACGGGACCCTCTAACTATGGCTACACCTTC,CASSIFKQTGPSNYGYTF
TRBJ1-1,NA,TRBV10-1,NA,TGCGCCAGCAGTGAGACAGGGTTCACTGAAGCTTTCTTT,CASSETGFTEAFF
TRBJ2-7,NA,TRBV9,TRBD2,TGTGCCAGCGGAGGGACTAACTACGAGCAGTACTTC,CASGGTNYEQYF
TRBJ1-6,NA,TRBV2,NA,TGTGCCAGCAGAGCCCTTAGCTCCTATAATTCACCCCTCCACTTT,CASRALSSYNSPLHF
TRBJ2-1,NA,TRBV4-2,NA,TGTGCCAGCAGCCACCCCGGGGGCTCCAGCTCCTACAATGAGCAGTTCTTC,CASSHPGGSSSYNEQFF
TRBJ1-4,once,TRBV5-1,NA,TGCGCCAGCAGCCGGACCGGGACACATAATGAAAAACTGTTTTTT,CASSRTGTHNEKLFF
TRBJ2-1,NA,TRBV5-4,NA,TGTGCCAGCAGCTCCTCTTCCTACAATGAGCAGTTCTTC,CASSSSSYNEQFF
TRBJ2-3,once,TRBV7-8,TRBD1,TGTGCCAGCAGCTTAGGGCCCACAGGGGGTGGGGTGGATACGCAGTATTTT,CASSLGPTGGGVDTQYF